One and the same sample provided the 9 T cell receptor beta chains below, sequenced in a study of blood T cell repertoires in COVID-19. The protocol was immunoSEQ multiplex PCR, while the TCRdb copy is restricted to in-frame clones and leaves out a portion. In the table there are tens of thousands of clones, over 65% of which are singletons. The source material was peripheral blood. Receptors were obtained from a woman aged 70-85 years with acute or convalescent COVID-19.

This chain uses TRBV5-1 with TRBJ2-1; 12 bases agree with TRBD2. From germline, CDR1 is SGHRS and CDR2 YFSETQ. CDR3 length: 17 amino acids. V shed 4 bases, J shed 4 bases, and the junction held 9 bases outside the gene matches. The CDR3 region has the DNA TGCGCCAGCAGCGCCATACTAGCGGGGGGACCATACAATGAGCAGTTCTTC. Translated: CASSAILAGGPYNEQFF.

This clone occurred a few times. This CDR3 reads CASSRSDTEQFF. CDR3 bases: TGTGCCAGCAGCCGGTCAGACACTGAGCAGTTCTTC. J is TRBJ2-1 and V is TRBV3-1 (or the pseudogene TRBV3-2), with no clear D. This CDR3 comprises 12 residues. Germline V lookup: CDR1 LGHDT, CDR2 YNNKEL (reference sequence). The V gene lost 4 bases and the J gene lost 9 bases, with 10 bases spanning the gap.

This chain joins TRBV7-3 and TRBJ2-3; perhaps TRBD2 as D (5 bases). The CDR3 has 11 residues. V shed 8 bases and J shed 6 bases, with 9 bases lying between them. Germline values: CDR1 SGHTA, CDR2 FQGTGA. CDR3 sequence: CASGLSDTQYF. CDR3 nucleotide sequence: TGTGCCAGCGGACTGAGCGATACGCAGTATTTT. The full variable domain, its missing parts supplied by reference TRBV7-3 and TRBJ2-3, is GAGVSQTPSNKVTEKGKYVELRCDPISGHTALYWYRQSLGQGPEFLIYFQGTGAADDSGLPNDRFFAVRPEGSVSTLKIQRTERGDSAVYLCASGLSDTQYFGPGTRLTVL.

This chain uses TRBV10-3 with TRBJ2-2; TRBD2 might be the D (6 bases). CDR1 is ENHRY, CDR2 SYGVKD, per germline. The CDR3 is 16 amino acids. V lost 2 bases and J 2 bases, leaving 12 bases between the germline ends. The CDR3 sequence: CAISEPGLANTGELFF. The CDR3 coding sequence is TGTGCCATCAGTGAGCCGGGACTTGCAAACACCGGGGAGCTGTTTTTT.

CDR3 DNA: TGTGCCAGCAGCCAGGTTGGAGGCCCAGCTTTCTTT. Its protein product is CASSQVGGPAFF. V gene TRBV14 combines with J gene TRBJ1-1; D remains unclear. Between the trimmed V and J ends, which lost 3 bases and 10 bases, there was a span of 12 bases. The CDR3 covers 12 residues. Germline CDR1 is SGHDN and CDR2 is FVKESK.

This rearrangement joins TRBV11-2 to TRBJ2-5; 11 bases are shared with TRBD1. The trim removed 3 bases at V and 0 bases at J, leaving 0 bases unmatched. CDR3 length: 15 residues. Per the germline V gene, CDR1 is SGHAT and CDR2 is FQNNGV. Here the CDR3 reads CASSLGQGDQETQYF. The DNA of the CDR3 is TGTGCCAGCAGCTTGGGACAGGGGGACCAAGAGACCCAGTACTTC.

The J gene is TRBJ2-1, the V gene TRBV7-2, with D tentatively TRBD1 (5 bases). CDR1 is SGHTA and CDR2 is FQGNSA in the germline V gene. The V gene lost 1 base and the J gene lost 9 bases, with 10 bases spanning the gap. The CDR3 is 13 residues long. The chain's CDR3 is CASSLVGPSEQFF. The DNA for the CDR3 is TGTGCCAGCAGCTTAGTGGGGCCCAGTGAGCAGTTCTTC.

The J gene is TRBJ1-1, the V gene TRBV6-5, with 8 bases lining up with TRBD1. The length of the CDR3 is 14 residues. V shed 5 bases, J shed 2 bases, and the junction held 4 bases outside the gene matches. The germline V gene encodes CDR1 MNHEY and CDR2 SVGAGI. CDR3 sequence reads: CASSTDRGNTEAFF. CDR3 nucleotides: TGTGCCAGCAGTACAGACAGGGGCAACACTGAAGCTTTCTTT.

J is TRBJ1-3 and V is TRBV4-3, with no clear D. Germline values: CDR1 LGHNA, CDR2 YSLEER. The length of the CDR3 is 14 residues. Trimming shortened V by 2 bases and J by 4 bases, and 9 bases separated the two germline ends. CDR3 coding DNA: TGCGCCAGCAGCCAATTACTTCCCGGAAACACCATATATTTT. It yields the protein CASSQLLPGNTIYF.